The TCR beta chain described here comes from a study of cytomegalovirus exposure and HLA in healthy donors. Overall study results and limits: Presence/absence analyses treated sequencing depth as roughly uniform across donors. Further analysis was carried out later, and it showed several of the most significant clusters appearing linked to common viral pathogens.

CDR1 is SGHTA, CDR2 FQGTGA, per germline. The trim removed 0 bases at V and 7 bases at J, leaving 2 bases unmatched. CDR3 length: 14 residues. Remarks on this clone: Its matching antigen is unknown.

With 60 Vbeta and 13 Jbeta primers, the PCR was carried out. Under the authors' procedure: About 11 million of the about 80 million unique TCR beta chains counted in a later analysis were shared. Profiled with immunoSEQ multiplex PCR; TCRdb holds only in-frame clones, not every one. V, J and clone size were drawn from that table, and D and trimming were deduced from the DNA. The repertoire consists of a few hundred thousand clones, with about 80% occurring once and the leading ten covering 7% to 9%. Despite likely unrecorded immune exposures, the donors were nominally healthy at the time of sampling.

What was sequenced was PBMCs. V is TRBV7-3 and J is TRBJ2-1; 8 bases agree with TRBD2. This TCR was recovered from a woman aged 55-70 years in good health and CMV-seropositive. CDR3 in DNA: TGTGCCAGCAGCTTAACGCGGGAGGCAAATGAGCAGTTCTTC. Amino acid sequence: CASSLTREANEQFF. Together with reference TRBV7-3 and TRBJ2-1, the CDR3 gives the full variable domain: GAGVSQTPSNKVTEKGKYVELRCDPISGHTALYWYRQSLGQGPEFLIYFQGTGAADDSGLPNDRFFAVRPEGSVSTLKIQRTERGDSAVYLCASSLTREANEQFFGPGTRLTVL.